This record concerns one TCR beta chain sequence. The clone's antigen remains unknown. Base qualities are not recorded, but no much larger clone differs from it by a single base. Library construction relied on the immunoSEQ multiplex PCR assay. The multiplex PCR relied on a mix of 60 forward primers for TCR Vbeta segments and 13 reverse primers for TCR Jbeta segments. The CDR3 region of rearranged TCR beta genes was amplified from genomic DNA with a multiplex PCR assay. On the Illumina HiSeq System, the amplified TCR beta libraries were sequenced as 87-base-pair reads. Turning to the authors' computational methods: In a later analysis, tens of millions of unique TCR beta chains were counted across the 500 to 850 repertoires, and approximately 9.9 million of these chains were shared by at least two donors. Raw reads were error-corrected and collapsed into unique sequences with a nearest-neighbor algorithm that merged closely related sequences to remove PCR and sequencing errors. To assign V, D and J gene segments, CDR3 sequences were aligned to IMGT reference sequences. For a sequence to be retained, a match of at least six nucleotides was required to both a V gene segment and a J gene segment. Rearrangements were called productive when the CDR3 lacked stop codons and stayed in frame with V and J; all others were non-productive. CDR3 was defined by IMGT convention, running from the second conserved V-encoded cysteine to the conserved J-encoded phenylalanine. Sequences without an unambiguous match to a single V gene segment were excluded from the earlier analysis of approximately 560 of the donors. In an earlier analysis of 587 of the donors, a V segment was called functional when productive rearrangements were above 56.7%, and segregating when the standard deviation between donors exceeded 5%. A statistical classification framework was built to diagnose cytomegalovirus status from the catalog of TCR beta chain sequences. In a later analysis, V and J genes were assigned by comparing TCR nucleotide sequences against IMGT/GENE-DB human TR gene sequences. In a later analysis, CDR3 sequences and most-parsimonious VDJ recombination scenarios were assigned using the TCRdist pipeline. In a later analysis, every TCR beta chain was defined by the combination of its CDR3 amino acid sequence and its V-gene family, and reads without a unique V-gene family were dropped. A later analysis removed 592 highly shared, low-generation-probability nucleotide sequences to deal with suspected cross-contamination and a sequencing artifact. For each public chain, a later analysis derived a clonal expansion index from normalized ranks of inferred template counts within each repertoire. Generation probabilities in a later analysis came from a VDJ recombination model fitted to out-of-frame rearrangements, and those results were checked against IGoR. In a later analysis, TCR-TCR, TCR-HLA and TCR-CMV co-occurrence was scored with hypergeometric tests, and a repertoire-size bias correction was applied to TCR pairs. In a later analysis, false discovery rates were estimated by permuting HLA or CMV assignments 20 times. In a later analysis, co-occurring TCRs were grouped using DBSCAN, and TCRdist sequence similarity was added for clustering within HLA-allele-positive subsets. Repertoires with fewer than 30,000 or more than 120,000 public chains, plus five repertoires with anomalous nucleotide sharing, were excluded from co-occurrence clustering. What TCRdb holds here is the immuneACCESS table cut down to in-frame rearrangements. Part of the clones is not present; checked against another copy, under half of the missing clones reflect an unresolved V gene, and the others are unexplained. Clone size and V and J calls were adopted from that table, with D and trimming inferred from the DNA. This sample comprises 30,000 to 35,000 clones, 75% to 85% of them detected only once. The ten largest clones take up approximately 5.5% of the sample.

This sample is drawn from a study of cytomegalovirus exposure and HLA in healthy donors (dated by TCRdb to the late 2010s). Regarding the research as a whole: According to an earlier analysis of several hundred of the donors, some 170 million T cells yielded 90 million to 130 million unique TCR beta sequences and about 300 Gb of sequence data. An early release covering 550 to 700 HLA-typed donors comprised 300 to 350 gigabases of sequencing data and 85 million to 100 million unique TCR sequences. Of the 350 to 450 genotyped donors, 65% to 90% were placed in the genetic ancestry cluster associated with self-reported Caucasian donors. The study was designed to test whether signatures of past pathogen exposure could be identified by cataloging public T cell receptors. The T cell repertoires of under 700 subjects were profiled by immunosequencing and related to cytomegalovirus serostatus. Along with the approximately 670-subject first cohort, a separate validation cohort of over a hundred different subjects was used. The study combined high-throughput TCR immunosequencing, statistical association of individual TCRs with disease status, and machine learning to predict cytomegalovirus infection status. A later analysis re-examined previously published TCR beta repertoires from just over 650 donors and added high-resolution HLA genotyping to investigate patterns of TCR occurrence. In the later analysis, no new phenotypic data were used to find candidate immune exposures; instead, reliance was placed on TCR beta sequences and their occurrence across donors. An earlier analysis of approximately 640 of the donors applied high-throughput TCR beta sequencing to assess whether each TCR beta V gene segment acted as functional or pseudogenic. Donor age, sex, ethnicity and CMV serostatus were collected together with the repertoire data. A later genetic analysis took genome-wide SNP genotypes for about 65% of the 666 donors and used that subset as a discovery cohort. All discovery cohort repertoires had been generated using a single sequencing platform. Both class I and class II loci were covered by HLA typing, at four-digit resolution. The number of donors typed differed by locus, with roughly 629-640 for A, B, C, DRB1 and DQB1, roughly 520 for DQA1, over 600 for DPA1, and around 450 for DPB1. Because of strong linkage in the cohort, roughly five DR-DQ haplotypes were treated as single units for association and clustering. Across about 380 genotyped donors of the cohort, an average of about 240,000 unique TCR beta nucleotide sequences per donor were sequenced, and about a sixth of those sequences were non-productive.

The cohort was made up of about 610 healthy bone marrow donors. Cohort members were all nominally healthy when sampled, although unrecorded immune exposures were likely present. The donor tested CMV seronegative, placing the donor among the roughly 350 seronegative members of the cohort. A peripheral blood sample was collected from each donor, and TCR beta sequencing was performed on peripheral blood mononuclear cells. Genomic DNA was extracted from the blood cell samples with the Qiagen DNeasy Blood Extraction Kit. Findings and caveats that apply to the study as a whole: A few of the identified cytomegalovirus-associated TCR beta chains were confirmed in vitro to be specific for cytomegalovirus antigens. The classifier was reported to diagnose cytomegalovirus status with high specificity and sensitivity in both the original cohort and the validation cohort. Immune exposure information for the cohort was limited to CMV serostatus. In a later analysis, several top co-occurrence clusters were reported to appear linked to parvovirus B19, influenza, CMV and Epstein-Barr virus. In a later analysis, TCR association rates were found to vary across HLA loci, with the most associated TCRs seen for DRB1 alleles and the fewest for HLA-C alleles. In a later analysis, HLA-associated TCR beta chains were found to be more clonally expanded and to have lower generation probabilities than equally common non-associated chains. Because counts were too low, about 18 rarely observed V segments, including chromosome 9 orphons, were excluded from the earlier analysis of several hundred of the donors. A further reported finding was that TCR beta sequences accurately predicted the HLA-A and HLA-B alleles for most subjects in the first cohort. In the study, around 160 TCR beta chains were listed as associated with cytomegalovirus. A later genetic analysis associated a missense DCLRE1C variant with V-gene and J-gene trimming of TCR beta chains, and an independent cohort replicated the association. HLA typing was unavailable for some donors at each locus, so association tests used only the typed subset. According to a later genetic analysis, donors in an Asian-associated ancestry cluster had fewer N-insertions in productive TCRs than the approximately 610-donor mean. According to a later analysis, most CMV-associated TCR beta chains appeared to be HLA-restricted, and the HLA associations seemed to be driven largely by CMV exposure. Strong co-occurrence of HLA alleles, especially DR and DQ, made assigning TCR associations to individual alleles difficult. Across donors, most TCR sequences were observed very rarely, whereas some public TCRs were present in many individuals. Correlated functional status among segregating V segments might be attributable to linkage disequilibrium, but an unknown experimental factor could not be ruled out. The presence/absence analyses assumed that sequencing depth was roughly uniform across donors, and that assumption may not be true. A group of highly shared sequence variants was considered likely to be a technical artifact of the sequencing pipeline. According to the authors, the approach could potentially be generalized to other disease states and immunological phenotypes. In this cohort, only TCR beta chains were sequenced, and detectable features were limited by the absence of alpha or paired-chain data. Broadly in line with IMGT annotations, most TCR beta V segments showed up in productive rearrangements about 87% or about 30% of the time in an earlier analysis of 450 to 750 of the donors. At a false discovery rate of 0.05, a later analysis linked about 17,000 TCR beta sequences to specific HLA alleles.

This clonotype was obtained from a male donor in good health and CMV-seronegative. The material sequenced was PBMCs.

The DNA sequence reads TGCGCCAGCAGCCAAGTGGTCGGCTATGGCTACACCTTC. This is translated as CASSQVVGYGYTF. Recombination connected TRBV4-3 to TRBJ1-2; the D gene remains uncertain. From cysteine to phenylalanine, the CDR3 is 13 amino acids long. Just CDR3 DNA is preserved here, 39 bases in frame from base 1. V drops 1 base and J drops 4 bases, leaving 7 bases in between. CDR1 LGHNA and CDR2 YSLEER were looked up in the germline V gene.